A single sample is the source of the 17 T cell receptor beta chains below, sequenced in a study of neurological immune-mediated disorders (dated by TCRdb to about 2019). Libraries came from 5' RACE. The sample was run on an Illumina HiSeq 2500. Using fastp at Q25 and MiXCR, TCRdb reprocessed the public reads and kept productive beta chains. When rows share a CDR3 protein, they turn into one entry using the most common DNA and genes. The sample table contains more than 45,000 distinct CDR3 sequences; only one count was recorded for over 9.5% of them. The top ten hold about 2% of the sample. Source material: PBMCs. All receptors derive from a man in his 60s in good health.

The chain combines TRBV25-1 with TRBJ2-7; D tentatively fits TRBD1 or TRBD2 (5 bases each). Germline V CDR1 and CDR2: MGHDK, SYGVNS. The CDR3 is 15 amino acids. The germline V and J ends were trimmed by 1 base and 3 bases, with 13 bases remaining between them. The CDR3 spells CASSEWSAGSYEQYF. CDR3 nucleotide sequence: TGTGCCAGCAGTGAATGGTCTGCAGGGAGCTACGAGCAGTACTTC.

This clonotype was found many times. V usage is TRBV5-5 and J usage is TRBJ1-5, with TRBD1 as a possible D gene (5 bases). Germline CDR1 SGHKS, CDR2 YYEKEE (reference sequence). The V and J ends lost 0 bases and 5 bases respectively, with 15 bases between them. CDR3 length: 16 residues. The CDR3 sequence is CASSLGPGRLDQPQHF. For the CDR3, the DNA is TGTGCCAGCAGCTTGGGGCCAGGGAGGTTGGATCAGCCCCAGCATTTT.

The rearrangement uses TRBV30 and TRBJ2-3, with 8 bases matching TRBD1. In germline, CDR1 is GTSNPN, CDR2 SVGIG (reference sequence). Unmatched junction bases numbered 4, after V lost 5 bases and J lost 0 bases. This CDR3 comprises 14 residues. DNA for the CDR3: TGTGCCTGGGACAGGGGTTTTAGCACAGATACGCAGTATTTT. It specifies CAWDRGFSTDTQYF. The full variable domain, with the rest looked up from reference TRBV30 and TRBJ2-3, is SQTIHQWPATLVQPVGSPLSLECTVEGTSNPNLYWYRQAAGRGLQLLFYSVGIGQISSEVPQNLSASRPQDRQFILSSKKLLLSDSGFYLCAWDRGFSTDTQYFGPGTRLTVL.

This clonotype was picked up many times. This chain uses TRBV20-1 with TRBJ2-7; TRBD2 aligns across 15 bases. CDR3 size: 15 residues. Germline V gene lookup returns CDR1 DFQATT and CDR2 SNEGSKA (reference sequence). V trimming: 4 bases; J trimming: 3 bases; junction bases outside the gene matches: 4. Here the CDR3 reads CSATGTSGGNYEQYF. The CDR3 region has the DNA TGCAGTGCTACTGGGACTAGCGGGGGGAACTACGAGCAGTACTTC.

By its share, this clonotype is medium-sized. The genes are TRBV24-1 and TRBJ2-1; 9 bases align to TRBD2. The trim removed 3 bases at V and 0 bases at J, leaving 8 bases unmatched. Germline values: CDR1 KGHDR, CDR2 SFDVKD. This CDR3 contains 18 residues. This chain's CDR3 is CATSDQAGGPRSYNEQFF. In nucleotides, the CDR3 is TGTGCCACCAGTGATCAAGCGGGGGGTCCCCGCTCCTACAATGAGCAGTTCTTC.

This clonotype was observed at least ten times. CDR3 coding DNA: TGTGCCAGCAGCTCCGGGGCTAGCGGGGGGGACTACGAGCAGTACTTC. It translates to CASSSGASGGDYEQYF. V gene TRBV7-9 combines with J gene TRBJ2-7; 12 nucleotides line up with TRBD2. The CDR3 runs 16 residues. Germline V gene lookup returns CDR1 SEHNR and CDR2 FQNEAQ (reference sequence). V was clipped by 4 bases and J by 3 bases; unmatched bases: 7.

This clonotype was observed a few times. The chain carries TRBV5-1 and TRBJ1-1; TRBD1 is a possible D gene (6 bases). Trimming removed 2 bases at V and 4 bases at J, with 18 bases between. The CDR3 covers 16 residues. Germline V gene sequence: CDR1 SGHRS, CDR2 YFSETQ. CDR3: CASSFDRQIIGTEAFF. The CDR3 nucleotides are TGCGCCAGCAGCTTTGACAGGCAGATAATCGGCACTGAAGCTTTCTTT.

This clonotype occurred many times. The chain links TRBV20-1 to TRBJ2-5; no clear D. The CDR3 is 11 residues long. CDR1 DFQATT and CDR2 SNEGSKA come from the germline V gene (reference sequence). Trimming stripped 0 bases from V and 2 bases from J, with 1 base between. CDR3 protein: CSARDQETQYF. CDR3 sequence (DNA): TGCAGTGCTAGAGATCAAGAGACCCAGTACTTC.

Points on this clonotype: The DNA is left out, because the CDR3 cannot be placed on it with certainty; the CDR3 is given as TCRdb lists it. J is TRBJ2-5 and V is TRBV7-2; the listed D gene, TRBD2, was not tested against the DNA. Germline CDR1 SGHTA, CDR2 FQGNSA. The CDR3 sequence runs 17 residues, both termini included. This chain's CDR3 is CASSLVGGGALQETQYF.

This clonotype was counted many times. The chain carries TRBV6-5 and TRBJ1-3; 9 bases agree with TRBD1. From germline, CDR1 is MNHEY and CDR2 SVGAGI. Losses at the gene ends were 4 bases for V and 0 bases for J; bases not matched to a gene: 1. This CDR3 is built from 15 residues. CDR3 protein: CASSWDRASGNTIYF. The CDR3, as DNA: TGTGCCAGCAGTTGGGACAGGGCCTCTGGAAACACCATATATTTT.

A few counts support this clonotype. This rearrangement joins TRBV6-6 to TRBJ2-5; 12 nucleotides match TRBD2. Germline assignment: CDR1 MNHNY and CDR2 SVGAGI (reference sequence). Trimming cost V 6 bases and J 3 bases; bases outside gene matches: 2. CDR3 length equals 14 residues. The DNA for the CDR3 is TGTGCCAGCAGGACTAGCGGGGGCGAAGAGACCCAGTACTTC. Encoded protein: CASRTSGGEETQYF.

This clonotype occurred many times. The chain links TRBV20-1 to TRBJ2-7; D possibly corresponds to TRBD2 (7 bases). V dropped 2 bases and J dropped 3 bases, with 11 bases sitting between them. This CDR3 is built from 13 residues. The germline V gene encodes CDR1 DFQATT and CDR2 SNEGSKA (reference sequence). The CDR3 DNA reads TGCAGTGCTAGATTCGGGGGGCTCTACGAGCAGTACTTC. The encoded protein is CSARFGGLYEQYF.

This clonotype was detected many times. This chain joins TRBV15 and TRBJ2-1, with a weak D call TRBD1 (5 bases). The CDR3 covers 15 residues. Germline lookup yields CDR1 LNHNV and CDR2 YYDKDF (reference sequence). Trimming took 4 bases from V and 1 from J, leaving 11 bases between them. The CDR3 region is CATSTQGGSYNEQFF. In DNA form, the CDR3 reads TGTGCCACCAGCACCCAGGGTGGTTCCTACAATGAGCAGTTCTTC.

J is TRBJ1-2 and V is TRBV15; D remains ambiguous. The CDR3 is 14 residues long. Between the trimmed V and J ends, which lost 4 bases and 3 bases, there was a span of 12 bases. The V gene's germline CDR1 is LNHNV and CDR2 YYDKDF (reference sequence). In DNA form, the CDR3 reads TGTGCCACCAGCACCTTGGGGTCAGACTATGGCTACACCTTC. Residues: CATSTLGSDYGYTF.

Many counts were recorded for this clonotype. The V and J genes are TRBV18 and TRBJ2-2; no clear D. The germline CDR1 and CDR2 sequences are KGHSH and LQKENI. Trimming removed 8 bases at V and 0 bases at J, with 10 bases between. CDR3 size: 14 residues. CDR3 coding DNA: TGTGCCAGCCTTCGTGGTCCGAACACCGGGGAGCTGTTTTTT. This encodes CASLRGPNTGELFF.

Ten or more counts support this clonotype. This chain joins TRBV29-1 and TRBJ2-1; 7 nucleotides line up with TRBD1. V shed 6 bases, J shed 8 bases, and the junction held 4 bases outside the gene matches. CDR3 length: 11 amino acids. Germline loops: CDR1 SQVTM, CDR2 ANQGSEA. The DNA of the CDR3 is TGCAGCGTCCACAGGGGCGATGAGCAGTTCTTC. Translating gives CSVHRGDEQFF.

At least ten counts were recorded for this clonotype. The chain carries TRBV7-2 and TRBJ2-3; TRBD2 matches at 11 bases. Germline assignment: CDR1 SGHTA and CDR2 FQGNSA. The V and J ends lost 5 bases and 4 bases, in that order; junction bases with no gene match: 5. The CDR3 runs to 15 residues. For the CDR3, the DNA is TGTGCCAGCAGCCCACCGACTAGCGGGGCAGATACGCAGTATTTT. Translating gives CASSPPTSGADTQYF.